This is a list of T cell receptor beta chains from one sample in a study. TCRdb re-called the 5' RACE reads with MiXCR, one entry per CDR3 protein. The sample yields about 61,000 distinct CDR3 sequences, around 30% seen once. The specimen was tumor-infiltrating naive CD4+ T cells sorted from the breast tumor. The receptors here all came from a female donor with breast cancer. Each CDR3 is given with its conserved first and last residue. D genes are given only for firm matches. The size field is filled for only some rows; it gives once, few, many or a size class.

V: TRBV9
J: TRBJ1-5
size: few
D: -
CDR3: CASSVGRAGNQPQHF
DNA: TGTGCCAGCAGCGTAGGGAGGGCCGGCAATCAGCCCCAGCATTTT

V: TRBV7-6
J: TRBJ2-3
size: many
D: -
CDR3: CASGATGSTDTQYF
DNA: TGTGCCAGCGGTGCCACTGGGAGCACAGATACGCAGTATTTT

V: TRBV4-3
J: TRBJ1-2
size: many
D: TRBD1
CDR3: CASSQETGIHGYTF
DNA: TGCGCCAGCAGCCAAGAGACAGGGATTCATGGCTACACCTTC

V: TRBV6-2/TRBV6-3
J: TRBJ2-3
size: many
D: -
CDR3: CASSYERTDTQYF
DNA: TGTGCCAGCAGTTATGAGAGGACAGATACGCAGTATTTT

V: TRBV3-1
J: TRBJ1-2
size: few
D: -
CDR3: CASSQPPGNGYTF
DNA: TGTGCCAGCAGCCAACCACCAGGGAATGGCTACACCTTC

V: TRBV12-3/TRBV12-4
J: TRBJ1-1
size: -
D: -
CDR3: CASSSGGFGSPNTEAFF
DNA: TGTGCCAGCAGCTCTGGGGGATTCGGGAGTCCGAACACTGAAGCTTTCTTT

V: TRBV10-3
J: TRBJ1-1
size: few
D: -
CDR3: CAISETESEAFF
DNA: TGTGCCATCAGTGAGACAGAGAGTGAAGCTTTCTTT

V: TRBV6-5
J: TRBJ2-2
size: few
D: -
CDR3: CASSYGQGLTGELFF
DNA: TGTGCCAGCAGTTACGGGCAGGGGTTGACCGGGGAGCTGTTTTTT

V: TRBV6-2/TRBV6-3
J: TRBJ2-2
size: -
D: -
CDR3: CASIADRTGELFF
DNA: TGTGCCAGCATAGCGGACCGCACCGGGGAGCTGTTTTTT

V: TRBV5-1
J: TRBJ2-2
size: many
D: -
CDR3: CASSSVLSGELFF
DNA: TGCGCCAGCAGCTCAGTTCTATCCGGGGAGCTGTTTTTT

V: TRBV4-1
J: TRBJ1-2
size: few
D: TRBD1
CDR3: CASSQHSSGTGGAGYGYTF
DNA: TGCGCCAGCAGCCAACATAGCTCCGGGACAGGGGGCGCGGGCTATGGCTACACCTTC

V: TRBV28
J: TRBJ2-6
size: -
D: -
CDR3: CASSLRENLFSGANVPTF
DNA: TGTGCCAGCAGTTTGAGGGAGAACCTCTTCTCTGGGGCCAACGTCCCGACTTTC

V: TRBV7-2
J: TRBJ2-7
size: -
D: TRBD2
CDR3: CASSFARGLAGDPYEQYF
DNA: TGTGCCAGCAGCTTCGCCAGGGGGTTAGCGGGGGATCCCTACGAGCAGTACTTC

V: TRBV4-3
J: TRBJ2-2
size: once
D: -
CDR3: CASSPNDRVNTEELFF
DNA: TGCGCCAGCAGCCCCAATGACCGGGTGAACACCGAGGAGCTGTTTTTT

V: TRBV12-3/TRBV12-4
J: TRBJ2-4
size: few
D: -
CDR3: CASSLLGSDIQYF
DNA: TGTGCCAGCAGTTTATTGGGTAGCGACATTCAGTACTTC

V: TRBV28
J: TRBJ2-3
size: once
D: -
CDR3: CASSLTGLDTQYF
DNA: TGTGCCAGCAGTTTAACGGGATTAGATACGCAGTATTTT

V: TRBV5-1
J: TRBJ2-1
size: few
D: -
CDR3: CASSLGLGYNEQFF
DNA: TGCGCCAGCAGCCTGGGACTGGGGTACAATGAGCAGTTCTTC

V: TRBV9
J: TRBJ1-2
size: -
D: -
CDR3: CASSPRPGTTAPYGYTF
DNA: TGTGCCAGCAGCCCCCGACCAGGGACAACCGCTCCCTATGGCTACACCTTC

V: TRBV27
J: TRBJ2-1
size: few
D: TRBD1
CDR3: CASGDRGDYNEQFF
DNA: TGTGCCAGCGGGGACAGGGGAGACTACAATGAGCAGTTCTTC

V: TRBV2
J: TRBJ1-2
size: -
D: TRBD1
CDR3: CASSDIRDSPYGYTF
DNA: TGTGCCAGCAGTGATATACGGGACAGTCCCTATGGCTACACCTTC

V: TRBV5-1
J: TRBJ2-6
size: -
D: -
CDR3: CARSPRLYGANVLTF
DNA: TGCGCCAGGAGCCCTAGACTGTACGGGGCCAACGTCCTGACTTTC

V: TRBV4-2
J: TRBJ2-2
size: -
D: -
CDR3: CASSQDLGGDTGELFF
DNA: TGTGCCAGCAGCCAAGATCTGGGGGGTGACACCGGGGAGCTGTTTTTT

V: TRBV12-3/TRBV12-4
J: TRBJ2-3
size: few
D: TRBD2
CDR3: CASSFSGGGGDTQYF
DNA: TGTGCCAGCAGTTTCTCGGGAGGCGGAGGGGATACGCAGTATTTT

V: TRBV28
J: TRBJ2-3
size: -
D: -
CDR3: CASSLGRGADTQYF
DNA: TGTGCCAGCAGCCTTGGCAGGGGGGCAGATACGCAGTATTTT

V: TRBV12-3/TRBV12-4
J: TRBJ1-1
size: -
D: TRBD1
CDR3: CASSRGQGSAEAFF
DNA: TGTGCCAGCAGCAGGGGACAGGGCTCCGCTGAAGCTTTCTTT

V: TRBV6-2/TRBV6-3
J: TRBJ2-1
size: -
D: TRBD2
CDR3: CASSTLAGGREQFF
DNA: TGTGCCAGCAGCACACTAGCGGGAGGACGTGAGCAGTTCTTC

V: TRBV20-1
J: TRBJ1-5
size: -
D: -
CDR3: CSARQGNSNQPQHF
DNA: TGCAGTGCTAGACAGGGAAATAGCAATCAGCCCCAGCATTTT

V: TRBV7-2
J: TRBJ2-1
size: -
D: TRBD1
CDR3: CASGPDRGGYNEQFF
DNA: TGTGCCAGCGGTCCGGACAGGGGAGGCTACAATGAGCAGTTCTTC

V: TRBV2
J: TRBJ2-1
size: -
D: -
CDR3: CASTMTEVRNEQFF
DNA: TGTGCCAGCACTATGACGGAGGTCCGCAATGAGCAGTTCTTC

V: TRBV5-1
J: TRBJ2-5
size: few
D: -
CDR3: CASSLERMGETQYF
DNA: TGCGCCAGCAGCTTGGAGAGGATGGGAGAGACCCAGTACTTC

V: TRBV4-2
J: TRBJ2-7
size: -
D: -
CDR3: CASSQDVGYYEQYF
DNA: TGTGCCAGCAGCCAAGATGTAGGGTACTACGAGCAGTACTTC

V: TRBV6-1
J: TRBJ1-5
size: few
D: -
CDR3: CASGRATTQPQHF
DNA: TGTGCCAGCGGTCGTGCTACAACTCAGCCCCAGCATTTT

V: TRBV24-1
J: TRBJ2-5
size: -
D: TRBD2
CDR3: CATSSREGSQETQYF
DNA: TGTGCCACCAGCTCACGGGAGGGCAGCCAAGAGACCCAGTACTTC

V: TRBV6-5
J: TRBJ1-2
size: few
D: -
CDR3: CAAGEPFDGYTF
DNA: TGTGCCGCCGGGGAGCCGTTCGATGGCTACACCTTC